Presented here are 22 T cell receptor beta chains from one specimen sequenced in a study of CD4 T cells in relation to SARS-CoV-2 and coronaviruses. No antigen has been assigned to these receptors. Before the COVID-19 pandemic, during about 2011-2019, CD4+ T cells were taken from unexposed donors. Isolation of CD4+ T cells took place after about 9 days in culture. The table came from immunoSEQ multiplex PCR; TCRdb's copy has only in-frame clones and leaves some out. Of roughly 24,000 clones listed, roughly 74% are singletons. The sample taken for sequencing was CD4+ T cells from PBMCs, cultured in vitro. All receptors come from a human donor in good health.

This clone was seen a few times. This CDR3 reads CASSQGGLAGWDTGELFF. The CDR3 DNA reads as TGCGCCAGCAGCCAGGGGGGACTAGCGGGATGGGACACCGGGGAGCTGTTTTTT. The chain carries TRBV4-1 and TRBJ2-2; 13 bases fit TRBD2. Germline trimming cut 3 bases from V and 3 bases from J; bases unmatched to any gene: 7. The CDR3 has 18 amino acids. Germline assignment: CDR1 MGHRA and CDR2 YSYEKL.

The chain has TRBV9 and TRBJ2-2; 10 nucleotides align to TRBD1. Germline CDR1 reads SGDLS; CDR2 reads YYNGEE. With 6 bases clipped from V and 6 bases from J, the junction kept 2 bases outside the gene matches. This CDR3 has 13 amino acids. CDR3 amino acids: CASTGQGAGELFF. CDR3 coding DNA: TGTGCCAGCACCGGACAGGGGGCCGGGGAGCTGTTTTTT.

V is TRBV7-3 and J is TRBJ1-2, with D hard to call. There are 13 residues in the CDR3. Trimming took 1 base from V and 5 from J, leaving 8 bases between them. The V gene's germline CDR1 is SGHTA and CDR2 FQGTGA. This CDR3 reads CASSLSPGYGYTF. The CDR3 DNA reads TGTGCCAGCAGCTTAAGTCCGGGTTATGGCTACACCTTC.

The V and J genes are TRBV7-2 and TRBJ2-1; D unresolved. Germline-derived CDR1 and CDR2 are SGHTA and FQGNSA. The ends were cut back, 6 bases at V and 8 bases at J, with 17 bases in the middle. The CDR3 is made up of 14 amino acids. The CDR3: CASRLVSVTDEQFF. Here the CDR3 DNA reads TGTGCCAGCAGGCTTGTATCGGTTACCGATGAGCAGTTCTTC.

CDR3 loop: CASSDPSGRGGTDTQYF. The CDR3 bases are TGCGCCAGCAGTGATCCTAGCGGGAGAGGTGGCACAGATACGCAGTATTTT. The rearrangement uses TRBV10-1 and TRBJ2-3, with 10 bases fitting TRBD2. The CDR3 loop spans 17 amino acids. In germline, CDR1 is WNHNN, CDR2 SYGVQD (reference sequence). V lost 3 bases and J lost 1; bases outside the gene matches: 7.

The chain recombines TRBV28 with TRBJ2-7; D may match TRBD1 or TRBD2 (5 bases each). The V end was cut by 2 bases, the J end by 5 bases, with 13 bases between. The CDR3 is 14 residues long. Germline V gene data show CDR1 as MDHEN and CDR2 as SYDVKM. The CDR3 spells CASSLGGGTNEQYF. The CDR3 DNA follows: TGTGCCAGCAGTTTAGGGGGTGGAACGAACGAGCAGTACTTC.

The chain couples TRBV5-1 to TRBJ1-4; 11 nucleotides agree with TRBD1. Germline lookup yields CDR1 SGHRS and CDR2 YFSETQ. This CDR3 has 16 amino acids. With 0 bases clipped from V and 5 bases from J, the junction kept 3 bases outside the gene matches. The CDR3 nucleotides read TGCGCCAGCAGCTTGGCGGGGACAGGGGGGAATGAAAAACTGTTTTTT. Translation gives CASSLAGTGGNEKLFF.

The rearrangement joins TRBV24-1 to TRBJ2-5; D assignment may be TRBD1 or TRBD2 (5 bases each). The CDR3 sequence is 14 residues long. V lost 8 bases and J 5 bases, leaving 17 bases between the germline ends. Per the germline V gene, CDR1 is KGHDR and CDR2 is SFDVKD. CDR3 region: CATTPGPLAETQYF. The CDR3 DNA is TGTGCCACCACCCCGGGGCCCCTTGCGGAGACCCAGTACTTC.

The chain uses TRBV9 and TRBJ1-1; TRBD1 is a possible D gene (6 bases). V lost 0 bases and J 8 bases, leaving 11 bases between the germline ends. The germline gives CDR1 SGDLS, CDR2 YYNGEE. This CDR3 spans 13 amino acids. The CDR3 sequence: CASSVVEGGEAFF. CDR3 nucleotide sequence: TGTGCCAGCAGCGTAGTGGAGGGGGGAGAAGCTTTCTTT.

V and J are TRBV5-6 and TRBJ2-5, with 7 nucleotides matching TRBD2. With V trimmed by 2 bases and J by 5 bases, 3 bases remained unmatched. CDR3 size: 13 residues. Per the germline V gene, CDR1 is SGHDT and CDR2 is YYEEEE. The DNA of the CDR3 is TGTGCCAGCAGCTTTCGGGGGGAGGAGACCCAGTACTTC. The encoded protein is CASSFRGEETQYF.

V gene TRBV18 combines with J gene TRBJ2-3; 9 nucleotides align to TRBD2. Germline CDR1 and CDR2: KGHSH and LQKENI. After removal of 6 bases from V and 2 bases from J, the junction contained 3 bases not matched to a gene. CDR3 size: 14 residues. The CDR3 DNA sequence: TGTGCCAGCTCTATAGCGGGAGACACAGATACGCAGTATTTT. Translating gives CASSIAGDTDTQYF.

This chain connects TRBV2 to TRBJ1-5; 8 bases map to TRBD1. This CDR3 region has 15 residues. V was pared by 7 bases and J by 5 bases, with 10 bases of the junction left unmatched. Germline V gene sequence: CDR1 SNHLY, CDR2 FYNNEI. CDR3 sequence reads: CASTPGTGTDQPQHF. DNA for the CDR3: TGTGCCAGCACGCCCGGGACAGGTACTGATCAGCCCCAGCATTTT.

The gene calls are TRBV6-5 and TRBJ2-7; 10 bases map to TRBD1. Trimming at V came to 6 bases and at J to 4 bases, leaving 6 bases not matched to a gene. Germline CDR1 reads MNHEY; CDR2 reads SVGAGI. The CDR3 spans 14 residues. For the CDR3, the DNA is TGTGCCAGCAGATGGGACAGGGGTCGGTACGAGCAGTACTTC. Translated, it gives CASRWDRGRYEQYF.

The chain joins TRBV30 to TRBJ1-1, with D perhaps TRBD1 (5 bases). Trimming shortened V by 2 bases and J by 0 bases, and 7 bases separated the two germline ends. Germline V gives CDR1 GTSNPN, CDR2 SVGIG (reference sequence). The CDR3 runs to 13 residues. The CDR3 here is CAWSRQMNTEAFF. In nucleotides, the CDR3 is TGTGCCTGGAGTAGACAGATGAACACTGAAGCTTTCTTT.

This chain uses TRBV20-1 with TRBJ2-1; weak D call: TRBD2 (6 bases). Trimming removed 3 bases at V and 5 bases at J, with 20 bases between. The CDR3 covers 16 residues. Germline CDR1 is DFQATT and CDR2 is SNEGSKA (reference sequence). For the CDR3, the DNA is TGCAGTGCTAGTGGCGGTCGGACGCGGGACCACAATGAGCAGTTCTTC. Protein sequence: CSASGGRTRDHNEQFF.

V gene TRBV6-1 combines with J gene TRBJ1-3; D remains unclear. Trimming removed 0 bases at V and 7 bases at J, with 13 bases between. This CDR3 has 15 residues. Germline CDR1 is MNHNS and CDR2 is SASEGT. CDR3 amino acids: CASSEAVGSWNTIYF. DNA of the CDR3: TGTGCCAGCAGTGAAGCGGTCGGTTCCTGGAACACCATATATTTT.

The gene calls are TRBV11-2 and TRBJ2-7; 10 bases line up with TRBD1. The V gene end was trimmed by 5 bases and the J gene end by 4 bases; junction bases not matched to a gene: 8. In germline, CDR1 is SGHAT, CDR2 FQNNGV. The CDR3 length is 15 residues. CDR3 residues: CASSPGQGEVYEQYF. Here the CDR3 DNA reads TGTGCCAGCAGCCCAGGACAGGGGGAAGTATACGAGCAGTACTTC.

The CDR3: CASSFLLSSYEQYF. The CDR3 coding sequence is TGCGCCAGCAGCTTCCTCTTGAGCTCCTACGAGCAGTACTTC. This chain links TRBV5-1 with TRBJ2-7; D remains unclear. The V gene lost 2 bases and the J gene lost 0 bases, with 9 bases spanning the gap. The CDR3 runs to 14 residues. Germline lookup yields CDR1 SGHRS and CDR2 YFSETQ.

The gene calls are TRBV6-1 and TRBJ1-6; D remains unclear. Trimming stripped 1 base from V and 6 bases from J, with 22 bases between. Germline V gives CDR1 MNHNS, CDR2 SASEGT. CDR3 size: 19 residues. This CDR3 is CASSEGVRDLAGVNSPLHF. The CDR3 bases are TGTGCCAGCAGTGAAGGCGTCCGCGATTTGGCCGGGGTTAATTCACCCCTCCACTTT.

The chain has TRBV18 and TRBJ2-7, with a weak D call TRBD1 (7 bases). CDR1 is KGHSH and CDR2 is LQKENI in the germline V gene. CDR3 length: 16 residues. The ends were cut back, 3 bases at V and 5 bases at J, with 20 bases in the middle. The CDR3 bases are TGTGCCAGCTCACCTCGGACAGGCGGAGGGGATGACGAGCAGTACTTC. Translating it yields CASSPRTGGGDDEQYF.

V and J are TRBV19 and TRBJ1-3; TRBD1 might be the D (5 bases). Germline-derived CDR1 and CDR2 are LNHDA and SQIVND (reference sequence). V lost 2 bases to trimming and J lost 5 bases, with 19 bases between them. This CDR3 is 17 amino acids long. CDR3 sequence reads: CASSIIGMAGIRNTIYF. In DNA form, the CDR3 reads TGTGCCAGTAGTATAATCGGGATGGCAGGGATAAGAAACACCATATATTTT.

This clone was picked up a small number of times. The gene calls are TRBV7-8 and TRBJ1-1; a weak D match, TRBD1 (6 bases). The CDR3 has 16 residues. Looked up from germline, CDR1 is SGHVS and CDR2 is FQNEAQ. V lost 0 bases and J lost 2, with 13 bases in between. CDR3 in amino acids: CASSLALGRGNTEAFF. In DNA form, the CDR3 reads TGTGCCAGCAGCTTAGCGTTAGGCAGGGGAAACACTGAAGCTTTCTTT.